The 18 T cell receptor beta chains below come from one sample, sequenced in a study of shared clonotypes between healthy human individuals. Repertoires were generated with immunoSEQ multiplex PCR, while TCRdb's copy carries only in-frame clones and drops some. The table records some 2,000,000 clones, over 85% of them present only once. Sequencing input: naive CD4+ T cells sorted from blood. Subset here: CD45RA+ positively selected. These receptors were obtained from a man younger than 35 in good health.

The chain is built from TRBV2 and TRBJ2-7; 9 bases map to TRBD1. The ends lost 7 bases at V and 4 bases at J; junction bases unmatched: 5. This CDR3 comprises 13 residues. Germline CDR1 is SNHLY and CDR2 is FYNNEI. The CDR3 protein is CASKTGGGYEQYF. The CDR3 bases are TGTGCCAGCAAAACAGGGGGCGGGTACGAGCAGTACTTC.

V gene TRBV30 combines with J gene TRBJ2-7, with 9 bases lining up with TRBD1. CDR3 length equals 14 residues. J lost 6 bases, V lost 5 bases, and 11 bases had no gene match. CDR1 is GTSNPN and CDR2 is SVGIG in the germline V gene (reference sequence). The CDR3 DNA sequence: TGTGCCTGGTACCCGGGACAGGGAAAAGGCGAGCAGTACTTC. The encoded protein is CAWYPGQGKGEQYF.

J is TRBJ2-7 and V is TRBV7-2; 7 nucleotides match TRBD1. CDR3 length: 14 residues. The germline CDR1 and CDR2 sequences are SGHTA and FQGNSA. J was trimmed by 4 bases and V by 3 bases; bases with no gene match: 6. This chain's CDR3 is CASSFRQGGYEQYF. CDR3 DNA sequence: TGTGCCAGCAGCTTCCGACAGGGTGGTTACGAGCAGTACTTC.

On this clone: Since a far larger clone is one base different, this is likely a read error. Distinct nucleotide sequences in the sample also encode this CDR3. V gene TRBV30 combines with J gene TRBJ1-1; 7 positions agree with TRBD1. The CDR3 contains 12 residues. Germline V gene sequence: CDR1 GTSNPN, CDR2 SVGIG (reference sequence). The V segment lost 5 bases and the J segment 8 bases; nucleotides outside the gene matches: 8. The CDR3 DNA reads as TGTGCCTGGCTCAGGGGGTATACCGAAGCTTTCTTT. Residues: CAWLRGYTEAFF.

The chain carries TRBV7-2 and TRBJ2-7, with 10 bases lining up with TRBD1. The V gene end was trimmed by 5 bases and the J gene end by 5 bases; junction bases not matched to a gene: 6. CDR3 length: 14 amino acids. Germline V gives CDR1 SGHTA, CDR2 FQGNSA. The CDR3 region is CASSLWDRGDEQYF. The CDR3 coding sequence is TGTGCCAGCAGCCTATGGGACAGGGGCGACGAGCAGTACTTC.

This clone was detected once. The rearrangement joins TRBV19 to TRBJ2-7; no firm D call. The CDR3 consists of 13 residues. V lost 6 bases, J lost 4 bases, and 13 bases lay in between. From germline, CDR1 is LNHDA and CDR2 SQIVND (reference sequence). The CDR3 DNA sequence: TGTGCCAGTAGACCCAATTTAGGGTACGAGCAGTACTTC. It yields the protein CASRPNLGYEQYF.

This clone was seen a single time. At the DNA level, this CDR3 is encoded by other sequences in the same sample as well. The rearrangement joins TRBV11-2 to TRBJ2-3; D is unclear. CDR3 length: 14 amino acids. CDR1 SGHAT and CDR2 FQNNGV come from the germline V gene. V was shortened by 0 bases and J by 3 bases, with 7 bases between the two germline ends. The CDR3 bases are TGTGCCAGCAGCTTAGATCGTACAACAGATACGCAGTATTTT. This translates into CASSLDRTTDTQYF.

The chain couples TRBV2 to TRBJ2-7, with 12 nucleotides matching TRBD1. J gave up 4 bases and V 3 bases, and 4 bases lay outside the gene matches. The CDR3 extends over 15 amino acids. Germline-derived CDR1 and CDR2 are SNHLY and FYNNEI. The CDR3 is CASSDVGQGAYEQYF. The DNA for the CDR3 is TGTGCCAGCAGTGATGTGGGACAGGGGGCGTACGAGCAGTACTTC.

This sequence joins TRBV7-2 and TRBJ2-6; possibly TRBD1 for D (6 bases). The germline V and J ends were trimmed by 3 bases and 7 bases, with 13 bases remaining between them. The CDR3 loop spans 15 amino acids. Germline CDR1 SGHTA, CDR2 FQGNSA. CDR3 region: CASSFAGTSANVLTF. The CDR3 nucleotides are TGTGCCAGCAGCTTTGCAGGGACAAGTGCCAACGTCCTGACTTTC. The complete variable domain, with remaining parts taken from reference TRBV7-2 and TRBJ2-6, reads GAGVSQSPSNKVTEKGKDVELRCDPISGHTALYWYRQSLGQGLEFLIYFQGNSAPDKSGLPSDRFSAERTGGSVSTLTIQRTQQEDSAVYLCASSFAGTSANVLTFGAGSRLTVL.

The V gene is TRBV6-5, the J gene TRBJ1-4, with 9 nucleotides matching TRBD1. This CDR3 spans 16 amino acids. CDR1 is MNHEY, CDR2 SVGAGI, per germline. Unmatched junction bases numbered 8, after V lost 2 bases and J lost 7 bases. For the CDR3, the DNA is TGTGCCAGCAGTTACCGCCAACAGGGGGCGGGTGAAAAACTGTTTTTT. Its translation: CASSYRQQGAGEKLFF.

The chain has TRBV28 and TRBJ1-1; no reliable D call. Germline V gene data show CDR1 as MDHEN and CDR2 as SYDVKM. The CDR3 runs 14 residues. V gave up 6 bases and J gave up 0 bases, with 11 bases separating them. CDR3 in amino acids: CASSPIRVNTEAFF. The DNA for the CDR3 is TGTGCCAGCAGCCCCATACGGGTGAACACTGAAGCTTTCTTT.

The V gene is TRBV6-5, the J gene TRBJ2-5; TRBD2 aligns across 7 bases. This CDR3 comprises 14 residues. With 0 bases clipped from V and 11 bases from J, the junction kept 9 bases outside the gene matches. The germline V gene has CDR1 MNHEY and CDR2 SVGAGI. CDR3 DNA sequence: TGTGCCAGCAGTTACTCGACCAGGGCGGGGGAGCAGTACTTC. As protein: CASSYSTRAGEQYF.

This rearrangement joins TRBV2 to TRBJ2-2; the D is unclear. The CDR3 has 12 residues. V was shortened by 6 bases and J by 7 bases, with 9 bases between the two germline ends. Looked up from germline, CDR1 is SNHLY and CDR2 is FYNNEI. CDR3 residues: CASRESVGELFF. As DNA, the CDR3 is TGTGCCAGCAGAGAGAGTGTCGGGGAGCTGTTTTTT. The full variable domain, its missing parts supplied by reference TRBV2 and TRBJ2-2, is EPEVTQTPSHQVTQMGQEVILRCVPISNHLYFYWYRQILGQKVEFLVSFYNNEISEKSEIFDDQFSVERPDGSNFTLKIRSTKLEDSAMYFCASRESVGELFFGEGSRLTVL.

V and J are TRBV6-6 and TRBJ2-5; 9 bases fit TRBD2. Unmatched junction bases numbered 7, after V lost 2 bases and J lost 6 bases. The CDR3 is made up of 15 amino acids. The V gene's germline CDR1 is MNHNY and CDR2 SVGAGI (reference sequence). The CDR3 loop is CASSYRSSGTKTQYF. CDR3 in DNA: TGTGCCAGCAGTTACCGGTCTAGCGGGACGAAGACCCAGTACTTC.

This chain links TRBV25-1 with TRBJ2-2, with 7 bases matching TRBD2. The germline gives CDR1 MGHDK, CDR2 SYGVNS. Unmatched junction bases numbered 4, after V lost 1 base and J lost 2 bases. This CDR3 comprises 16 residues. CDR3 DNA: TGTGCCAGCAGTGAATCAACTAGCGCTAACACCGGGGAGCTGTTTTTT. This encodes CASSESTSANTGELFF.

The rearrangement links TRBV9 to TRBJ1-2; 7 bases line up with TRBD1. The CDR3 runs 14 residues. Germline assignment: CDR1 SGDLS and CDR2 YYNGEE. Trimming removed 4 bases from V and 7 bases from J; junction bases left unmatched: 10. CDR3 nucleotides: TGTGCCAGCAGCTATAGGGGACAGAATCGTGGCTACACCTTC. Translating it yields CASSYRGQNRGYTF.

This rearrangement joins TRBV5-1 to TRBJ1-1, with a tentative D call TRBD1 (6 bases). CDR3 length: 16 amino acids. Germline CDR1 is SGHRS and CDR2 is YFSETQ. The ends were cut back, 1 base at V and 1 base at J, with 14 bases in the middle. The CDR3 nucleotides are TGCGCCAGCAGCTTGACTACCGGACAGAAGAACACTGAAGCTTTCTTT. Translated, it gives CASSLTTGQKNTEAFF.

V and J are TRBV30 and TRBJ1-2; 9 bases are shared with TRBD1. The CDR3 loop spans 15 amino acids. From germline, CDR1 is GTSNPN and CDR2 SVGIG (reference sequence). Trimming cost V 3 bases and J 5 bases; bases outside gene matches: 10. The chain's CDR3 is CAWSSGTGKFYGYTF. Written as DNA, the CDR3 is TGTGCCTGGAGCTCCGGGACAGGGAAGTTTTATGGCTACACCTTC.